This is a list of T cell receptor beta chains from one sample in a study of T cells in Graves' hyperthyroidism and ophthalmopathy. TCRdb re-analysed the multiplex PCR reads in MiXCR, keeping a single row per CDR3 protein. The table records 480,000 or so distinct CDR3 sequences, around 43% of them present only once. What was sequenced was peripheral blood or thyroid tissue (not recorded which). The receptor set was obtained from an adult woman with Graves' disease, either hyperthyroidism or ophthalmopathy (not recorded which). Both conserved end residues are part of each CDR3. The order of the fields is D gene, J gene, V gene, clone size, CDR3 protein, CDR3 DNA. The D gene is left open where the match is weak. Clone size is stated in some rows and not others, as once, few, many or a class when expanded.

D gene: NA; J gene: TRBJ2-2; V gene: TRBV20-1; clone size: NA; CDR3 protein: CSARVGPRLSGELFF; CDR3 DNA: TGCAGTGCTAGAGTTGGCCCCCGACTGTCCGGGGAGCTGTTTTTT
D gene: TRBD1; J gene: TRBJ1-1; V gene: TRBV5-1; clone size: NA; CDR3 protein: CASSRDREIMNTEAFF; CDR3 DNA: TGCGCCAGCAGCCGAGACAGGGAGATAATGAACACTGAAGCTTTCTTT
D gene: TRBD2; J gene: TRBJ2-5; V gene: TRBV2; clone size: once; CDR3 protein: CASSPSGAEGETQYF; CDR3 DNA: TGTGCCAGCAGTCCTAGCGGGGCCGAGGGAGAGACCCAGTACTTC
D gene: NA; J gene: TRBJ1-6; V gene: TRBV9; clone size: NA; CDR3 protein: CASSLGLSYNSPLHF; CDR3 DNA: TGTGCCAGCAGCCTCGGACTCTCCTATAATTCACCCCTCCACTTT
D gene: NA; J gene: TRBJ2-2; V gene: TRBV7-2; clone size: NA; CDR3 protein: CASSPPLSRKKDGELFF; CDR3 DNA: TGTGCCAGCAGCCCGCCGTTATCCCGCAAGAAGGACGGGGAGCTGTTTTTT
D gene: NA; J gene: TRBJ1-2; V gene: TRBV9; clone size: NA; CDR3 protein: CASSVDAGAGYGYTF; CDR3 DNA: TGTGCCAGCAGCGTAGATGCCGGGGCTGGCTATGGCTACACCTTC
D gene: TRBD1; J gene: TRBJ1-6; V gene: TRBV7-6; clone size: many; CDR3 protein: CASSPDRGHNSPLHF; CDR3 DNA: TGTGCCAGCAGCCCGGACAGGGGCCATAATTCACCCCTCCACTTT
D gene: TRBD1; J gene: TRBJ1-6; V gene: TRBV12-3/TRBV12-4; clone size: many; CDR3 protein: CASSLGQGYSPLHF; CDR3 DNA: TGTGCCAGCAGTCTCGGACAGGGCTACTCACCCCTCCACTTT
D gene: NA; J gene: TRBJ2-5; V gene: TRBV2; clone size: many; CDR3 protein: CASMWQLLETQYF; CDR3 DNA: TGTGCCAGCATGTGGCAGCTCTTAGAGACCCAGTACTTC
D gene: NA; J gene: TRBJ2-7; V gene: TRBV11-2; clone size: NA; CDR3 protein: CASSLSLTGRGEQYF; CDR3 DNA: TGTGCCAGCAGCTTAAGTCTGACGGGGCGCGGCGAGCAGTACTTC
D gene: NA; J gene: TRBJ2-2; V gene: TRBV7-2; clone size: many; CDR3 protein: CASAWGPNTGELFF; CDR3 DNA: TGTGCCAGCGCATGGGGACCGAACACCGGGGAGCTGTTTTTT
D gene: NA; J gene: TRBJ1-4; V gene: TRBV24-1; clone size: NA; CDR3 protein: CATNTTGTSEKLFF; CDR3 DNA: TGTGCCACCAATACCACCGGGACTAGCGAAAAACTGTTTTTT
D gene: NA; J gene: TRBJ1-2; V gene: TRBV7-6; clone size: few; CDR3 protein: CASSLGYRRTGYGYTF; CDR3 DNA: TGTGCCAGCAGCTTAGGGTATCGGAGGACGGGATATGGCTACACCTTC
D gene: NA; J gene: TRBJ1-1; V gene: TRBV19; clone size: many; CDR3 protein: CASSFLNTEAFF; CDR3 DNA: TGTGCCAGTAGTTTTTTGAACACTGAAGCTTTCTTT
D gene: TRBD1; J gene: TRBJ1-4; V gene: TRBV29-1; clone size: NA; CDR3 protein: CRPGQGDEKLFF; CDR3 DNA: TGCAGGCCGGGACAGGGGGATGAAAAACTGTTTTTT
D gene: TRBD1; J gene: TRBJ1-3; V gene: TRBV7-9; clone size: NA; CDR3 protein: CASSHRDRGRNTIYF; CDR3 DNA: TGTGCCAGCAGCCACCGGGACAGGGGCAGAAACACCATATATTTT
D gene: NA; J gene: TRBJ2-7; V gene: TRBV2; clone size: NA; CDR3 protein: CASSGGGEFAYEQYF; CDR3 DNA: TGTGCCAGCAGTGGCGGGGGCGAGTTCGCCTACGAGCAGTACTTC
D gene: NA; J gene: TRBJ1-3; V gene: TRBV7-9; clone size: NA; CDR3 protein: CPSSLALRVTGNTIYF; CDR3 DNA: TGTCCCAGCAGCTTAGCGCTAAGGGTAACTGGAAACACCATATATTTT
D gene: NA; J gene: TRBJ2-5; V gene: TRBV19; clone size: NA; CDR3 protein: CATQRQETQYF; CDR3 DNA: TGTGCCACTCAACGCCAAGAGACCCAGTACTTC
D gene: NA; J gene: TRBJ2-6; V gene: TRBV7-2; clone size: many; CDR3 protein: CASSLVGTGANVLTF; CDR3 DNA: TGTGCCAGCAGCTTAGTAGGGACTGGGGCCAACGTCCTGACTTTC
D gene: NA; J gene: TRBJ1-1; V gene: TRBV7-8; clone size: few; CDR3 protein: CASSLRNGNTEAFF; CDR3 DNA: TGTGCCAGCAGCTTACGCAACGGGAACACTGAAGCTTTCTTT
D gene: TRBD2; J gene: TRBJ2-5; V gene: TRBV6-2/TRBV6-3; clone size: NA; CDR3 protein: CASSYGGTSERGETQYF; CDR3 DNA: TGTGCCAGCAGTTACGGAGGGACTAGCGAGAGGGGTGAGACCCAGTACTTC
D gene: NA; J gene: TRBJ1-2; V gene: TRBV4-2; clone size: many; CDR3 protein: CASSQDLGDGSGYTF; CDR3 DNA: TGTGCCAGCAGCCAAGATTTAGGTGATGGGAGTGGCTACACCTTC
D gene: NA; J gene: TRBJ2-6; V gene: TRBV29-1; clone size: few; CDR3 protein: CSVADDGTGANVLTF; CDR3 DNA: TGCAGCGTTGCGGACGACGGGACTGGGGCCAACGTCCTGACTTTC
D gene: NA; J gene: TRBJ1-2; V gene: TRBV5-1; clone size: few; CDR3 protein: CASSLGWTATAYGYTF; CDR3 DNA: TGTGCCAGCAGCTTGGGATGGACCGCCACCGCCTATGGCTACACCTTC
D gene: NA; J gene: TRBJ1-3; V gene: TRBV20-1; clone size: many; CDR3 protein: CSASGADSGNTIYF; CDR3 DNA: TGCAGTGCTAGTGGGGCTGACTCTGGAAACACCATATATTTT
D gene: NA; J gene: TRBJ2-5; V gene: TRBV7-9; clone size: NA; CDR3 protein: CASSHRDGRETQYF; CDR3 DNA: TGTGCCAGCAGCCACCGGGACGGAAGAGAGACCCAGTACTTC